Shown below are 16 T cell receptor beta chains from a single sample sequenced in a study of blood T cell repertoires in COVID-19 (dated by TCRdb to between 2020 and 2021). Library method: the immunoSEQ multiplex PCR assay. Sourced from immuneACCESS, this table was stored by TCRdb with only in-frame sequences that have V and J called. A share of the clones is absent; for the studies checked, an unresolved V gene accounts for under half, and the remainder has no known explanation. Across this sample there are around 120,000 clones, with about 78% seen only once. 2.3% of the sample lies in the top ten. Sample: peripheral blood. All receptors derive from a man aged 70 or older with acute or convalescent COVID-19.

The chain combines TRBV5-8 with TRBJ1-2; 9 bases fit TRBD1. Trimming at V came to 2 bases and at J to 2 bases, leaving 7 bases not matched to a gene. This CDR3 is built from 16 residues. Looked up from germline, CDR1 is SGHTS and CDR2 is YDEGEE. CDR3: CASSFPRDRANYGYTF. The CDR3 region has the DNA TGTGCCAGCAGCTTCCCTCGGGACAGGGCCAACTATGGCTACACCTTC.

This clone was picked up a small number of times. J is TRBJ2-2 and V is TRBV18; TRBD2 aligns across 14 bases. Trimming cost V 3 bases and J 5 bases; bases outside gene matches: 2. Germline CDR1 reads KGHSH; CDR2 reads LQKENI. CDR3 length: 16 residues. CDR3 amino acids: CASSPGLAGETGELFF. The CDR3 coding sequence is TGTGCCAGCTCACCGGGACTAGCGGGGGAAACCGGGGAGCTGTTTTTT.

The chain uses TRBV7-9 and TRBJ2-7; D ambiguous. Trimming shortened V by 3 bases and J by 6 bases, and 9 bases separated the two germline ends. Per the germline V gene, CDR1 is SEHNR and CDR2 is FQNEAQ (reference sequence). The CDR3 has 12 amino acids. The DNA of the CDR3 is TGTGCCAGCAGCTTCCCTCCGCGCGAGCAGTACTTC. Translated, it gives CASSFPPREQYF.

The chain links TRBV6-2 or TRBV6-3 to TRBJ2-5; 9 bases match TRBD2. The germline gives CDR1 MNHEY, CDR2 SVGEGT. Unmatched junction bases numbered 7, after V lost 7 bases and J lost 4 bases. This CDR3 spans 14 amino acids. The CDR3 coding sequence is TGTGCCAGCAACCCGGGACTAGCCCTAGAGACCCAGTACTTC. Translated: CASNPGLALETQYF.

The V gene is TRBV12-5, the J gene TRBJ1-3; the D is unclear. Looked up from germline, CDR1 is LGHNT and CDR2 is FRNRAP. V lost 2 bases and J lost 2, with 4 bases in between. The CDR3 totals 13 residues. Written as DNA, the CDR3 is TGTGCTAGTGGTTTGCGAGCTGGAAACACCATATATTTT. Residues: CASGLRAGNTIYF.

This clone was counted between two and nine times. The chain recombines TRBV11-2 with TRBJ2-6; D unclear. V gave up 4 bases and J gave up 0 bases, with 4 bases separating them. This CDR3 region has 14 residues. Germline V gene lookup returns CDR1 SGHAT and CDR2 FQNNGV. CDR3 sequence: CASSSSSGANVLTF. The CDR3 nucleotides read TGTGCCAGCAGCTCGAGCTCTGGGGCCAACGTCCTGACTTTC.

The chain joins TRBV5-1 to TRBJ2-3; unclear D gene. In germline, CDR1 is SGHRS, CDR2 YFSETQ. CDR3 size: 14 residues. V lost 0 bases to trimming and J lost 6 bases, with 11 bases between them. CDR3 in amino acids: CASSLEAVRDTQYF. The CDR3 nucleotides read TGCGCCAGCAGCTTGGAGGCCGTGAGGGATACGCAGTATTTT. Full variable domain (outside the CDR3, taken from reference TRBV5-1 and TRBJ2-3): KAGVTQTPRYLIKTRGQQVTLSCSPISGHRSVSWYQQTPGQGLQFLFEYFSETQRNKGNFPGRFSGRQFSNSRSEMNVSTLELGDSALYLCASSLEAVRDTQYFGPGTRLTVL.

J is TRBJ2-1 and V is TRBV5-1, with D unresolved. The CDR3 loop spans 13 amino acids. Germline-derived CDR1 and CDR2 are SGHRS and YFSETQ. V was trimmed by 4 bases and J by 6 bases, leaving 11 bases between them. CDR3 coding DNA: TGCGCCAGCAGCGAAGCTACGAGCAATGAGCAGTTCTTC. Translation: CASSEATSNEQFF.

V gene TRBV5-4 combines with J gene TRBJ1-2; no clear D gene. The CDR3 totals 15 residues. V was cut by 0 bases and J by 5 bases, with 14 bases left in between. Germline V CDR1 and CDR2: SGHNT, YYREEE (reference sequence). The CDR3 reads CASSLGASGTYGYTF. CDR3 in DNA: TGTGCCAGCAGCTTGGGCGCGTCAGGTACTTATGGCTACACCTTC.

This chain connects TRBV12-3 or TRBV12-4 to TRBJ1-1, with D unclear. This CDR3 comprises 13 residues. Between the trimmed V and J ends, which lost 3 bases and 1 base, there was a span of 6 bases. The CDR3 DNA reads as TGTGCCAGCAGTTTTTCCCGGAACACTGAAGCTTTCTTT. Residues: CASSFSRNTEAFF.

The rearrangement joins TRBV30 to TRBJ1-1, with D possibly being TRBD1 (5 bases). The germline V and J ends were trimmed by 3 bases and 3 bases, with 11 bases remaining between them. Germline V CDR1 and CDR2: GTSNPN, SVGIG (reference sequence). The CDR3 covers 13 residues. CDR3 in amino acids: CAWRPGKDTEAFF. The CDR3 nucleotides read TGTGCCTGGAGGCCAGGGAAAGACACTGAAGCTTTCTTT.

The CDR3 DNA is TGTGCCAGCAGTTTATATCCGGTAATGAACACTGAAGCTTTCTTT. Its translation: CASSLYPVMNTEAFF. V is TRBV27 and J is TRBJ1-1; D is uncertain. V gave up 1 base and J gave up 0 bases, with 9 bases separating them. Germline-derived CDR1 and CDR2 are MNHEY and SMNVEV (reference sequence). This CDR3 is built from 15 residues.

This rearrangement joins TRBV5-1 to TRBJ2-7; 7 bases line up with TRBD1. This CDR3 region has 13 residues. Germline CDR1 SGHRS, CDR2 YFSETQ. With 2 bases clipped from V and 2 bases from J, the junction kept 1 base outside the gene matches. Here the CDR3 reads CASSFQGAYEQYF. In DNA form, the CDR3 reads TGCGCCAGCAGCTTCCAGGGGGCCTACGAGCAGTACTTC.

This clone has only a few counts. This rearrangement joins TRBV18 to TRBJ1-5; maybe TRBD1 (5 bases). Germline V gene sequence: CDR1 KGHSH, CDR2 LQKENI. Trimming removed 3 bases at V and 5 bases at J, with 11 bases between. There are 14 residues in the CDR3. The CDR3 coding sequence is TGTGCCAGCTCACCGGGGGGAAAAGATCAGCCCCAGCATTTT. Translation gives CASSPGGKDQPQHF. The whole variable domain, remainder taken from reference TRBV18 and TRBJ1-5, is NAGVMQNPRHLVRRRGQEARLRCSPMKGHSHVYWYRQLPEEGLKFMVYLQKENIIDESGMPKERFSAEFPKEGPSILRIQQVVRGDSAAYFCASSPGGKDQPQHFGDGTRLSIL.

This chain connects TRBV5-1 to TRBJ1-2, with unresolved D. This CDR3 contains 14 residues. The V end was cut by 0 bases, the J end by 4 bases, with 10 bases between. CDR1 and CDR2 from the germline V gene are SGHRS and YFSETQ. Here the CDR3 reads CASSLDQVAYGYTF. The DNA of the CDR3 is TGCGCCAGCAGCTTGGATCAGGTGGCCTATGGCTACACCTTC.

J is TRBJ1-6 and V is TRBV19; TRBD1 matches 10 bases. J was trimmed by 7 bases and V by 7 bases; bases with no gene match: 7. The CDR3 runs to 15 residues. Germline CDR1 reads LNHDA; CDR2 reads SQIVND (reference sequence). The chain's CDR3 is CASTLRDRGNSPLHF. DNA of the CDR3: TGTGCCAGTACCCTCCGGGACAGGGGCAATTCACCCCTCCACTTT.